This is a list of T cell receptor beta chains from one sample in a study of blood T cells in healthy people across ages. TCRdb used MiXCR to reprocess the 5' RACE reads, holding one entry per CDR3 protein. The table shows 1.8 million or so distinct CDR3 sequences, with about two fifths occurring only once. The specimen was blood. Source of these receptors: a human donor in good health. Each CDR3 is given with its conserved first and last residue. A D gene is named only where the DNA matches it firmly. Size is omitted from some rows. Given values are once, few, many or a class for expanded clones.

cdr3_aa,cdr3_nt,v_call,j_call,d_call,clone_size
CASINRDQPQHF,TGTGCCAGCATCAACCGGGATCAGCCCCAGCATTTT,TRBV7-9,TRBJ1-5,.,.
CASSLISRYTF,TGTGCCAGCAGCTTGATTTCACGCTACACCTTC,TRBV5-8,TRBJ1-2,.,few
CASSPRDRVPDSNEQFF,TGTGCCAGCAGCCCCCGGGACAGGGTCCCTGACAGCAATGAGCAGTTCTTC,TRBV11-1,TRBJ2-1,TRBD1,few
CASSKQDSSGTDTQYF,TGTGCCAGCAGCAAGCAGGATAGCTCGGGCACAGATACGCAGTATTTT,TRBV7-2,TRBJ2-3,.,.
CSARLDRASQGYTF,TGCAGTGCTAGATTGGACAGGGCGAGTCAGGGCTACACCTTC,TRBV20-1,TRBJ1-2,TRBD1,few
CAISEGQGEEAFF,TGTGCCATCAGTGAGGGTCAGGGGGAAGAAGCTTTCTTT,TRBV10-3,TRBJ1-1,TRBD1,.
CSALRQSTEAFF,TGCAGTGCACTCCGACAGAGCACTGAAGCTTTCTTT,TRBV20-1,TRBJ1-1,.,.
CASSSPSGGKTDTQYF,TGTGCCAGCAGTTCCCCTAGCGGGGGGAAGACAGATACGCAGTATTTT,TRBV6-2/TRBV6-3,TRBJ2-3,TRBD2,few
CASSLAGGGYFGSDTQYF,TGTGCCAGCAGCTTGGCCGGAGGGGGTTATTTTGGGTCAGATACGCAGTATTTT,TRBV5-6,TRBJ2-3,.,.
CAISEQTEQPQHF,TGTGCCATCAGTGAACAGACGGAACAGCCCCAGCATTTT,TRBV10-3,TRBJ1-5,.,few
CASSETLAGPDTQYF,TGTGCCAGCAGTGAAACACTAGCGGGGCCAGATACGCAGTATTTT,TRBV6-1,TRBJ2-3,TRBD2,many
CASSYLPGGGYTF,TGTGCCAGCAGTTACCTCCCCGGCGGGGGCTACACCTTC,TRBV27,TRBJ1-2,.,.
CAISEPGGASRTQYF,TGTGCCATCAGTGAGCCGGGGGGAGCCTCGAGGACCCAGTACTTC,TRBV10-3,TRBJ2-5,TRBD2,.
CSASLGGDRDGYTF,TGCAGTGCTTCCCTAGGGGGGGATAGAGATGGCTACACCTTC,TRBV20-1,TRBJ1-2,.,.